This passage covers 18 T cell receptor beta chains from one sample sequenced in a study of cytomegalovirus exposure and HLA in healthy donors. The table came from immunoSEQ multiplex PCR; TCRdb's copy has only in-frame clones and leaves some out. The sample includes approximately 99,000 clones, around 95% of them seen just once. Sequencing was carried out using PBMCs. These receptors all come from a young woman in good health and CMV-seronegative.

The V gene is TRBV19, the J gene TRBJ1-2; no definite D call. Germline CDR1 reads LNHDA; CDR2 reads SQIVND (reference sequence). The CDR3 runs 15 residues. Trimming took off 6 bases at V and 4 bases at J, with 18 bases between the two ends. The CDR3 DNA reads TGTGCCAGTAGGGAAACGCCACGGGGAATCTATGGCTACACCTTC. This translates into CASRETPRGIYGYTF.

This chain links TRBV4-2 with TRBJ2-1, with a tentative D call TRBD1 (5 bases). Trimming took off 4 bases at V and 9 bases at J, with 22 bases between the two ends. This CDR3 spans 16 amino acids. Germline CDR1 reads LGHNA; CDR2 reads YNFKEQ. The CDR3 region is CASSPQGSYVVGEQFF. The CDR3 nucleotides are TGTGCCAGCAGCCCCCAGGGCAGTTATGTGGTCGGTGAGCAGTTCTTC.

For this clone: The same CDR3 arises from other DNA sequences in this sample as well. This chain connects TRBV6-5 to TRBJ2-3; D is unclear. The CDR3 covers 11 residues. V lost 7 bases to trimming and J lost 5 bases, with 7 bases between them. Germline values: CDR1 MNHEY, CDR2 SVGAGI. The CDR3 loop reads CASTYRDTQYF. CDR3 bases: TGTGCCAGCACCTATCGAGATACGCAGTATTTT.

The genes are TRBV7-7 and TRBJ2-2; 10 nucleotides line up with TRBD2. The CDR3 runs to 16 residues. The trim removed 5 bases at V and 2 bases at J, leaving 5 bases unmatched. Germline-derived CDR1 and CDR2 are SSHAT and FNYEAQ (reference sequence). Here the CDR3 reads CASSTTSGANTGELFF. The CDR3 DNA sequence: TGTGCCAGCAGCACAACTAGCGGGGCCAACACCGGGGAGCTGTTTTTT. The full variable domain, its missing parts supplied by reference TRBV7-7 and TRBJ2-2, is GAGVSQSPRYKVTKRGQDVTLRCDPISSHATLYWYQQALGQGPEFLTYFNYEAQPDKSGLPSDRFSAERPEGSISTLTIQRTEQRDSAMYRCASSTTSGANTGELFFGEGSRLTVL.

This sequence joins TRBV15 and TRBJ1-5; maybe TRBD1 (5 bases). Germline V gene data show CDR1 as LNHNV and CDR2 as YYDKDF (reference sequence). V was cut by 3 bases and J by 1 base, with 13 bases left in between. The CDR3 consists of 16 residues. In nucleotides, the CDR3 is TGTGCCACCAGCAGGAAGGTACAGGCGAGCAATCAGCCCCAGCATTTT. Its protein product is CATSRKVQASNQPQHF.

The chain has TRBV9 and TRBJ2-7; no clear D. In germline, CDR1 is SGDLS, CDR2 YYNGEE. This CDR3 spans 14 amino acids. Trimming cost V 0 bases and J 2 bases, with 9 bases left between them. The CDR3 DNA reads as TGTGCCAGCAGCGTAGGGCAGAGGACCTACGAGCAGTACTTC. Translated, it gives CASSVGQRTYEQYF.

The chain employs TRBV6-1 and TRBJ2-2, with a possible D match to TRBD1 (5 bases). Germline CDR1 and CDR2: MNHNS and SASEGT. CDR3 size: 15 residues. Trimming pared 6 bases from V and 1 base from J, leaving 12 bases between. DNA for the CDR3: TGTGCCAGCAGGGACCTCACAGGGAACACCGGGGAGCTGTTTTTT. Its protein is CASRDLTGNTGELFF.

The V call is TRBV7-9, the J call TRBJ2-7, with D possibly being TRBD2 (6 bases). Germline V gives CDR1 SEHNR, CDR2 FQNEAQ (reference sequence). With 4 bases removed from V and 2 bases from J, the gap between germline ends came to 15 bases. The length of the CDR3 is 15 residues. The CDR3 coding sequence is TGTGCCAGCAGCTCACCGGAAGGGGAGGCCTACGAGCAGTACTTC. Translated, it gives CASSSPEGEAYEQYF.

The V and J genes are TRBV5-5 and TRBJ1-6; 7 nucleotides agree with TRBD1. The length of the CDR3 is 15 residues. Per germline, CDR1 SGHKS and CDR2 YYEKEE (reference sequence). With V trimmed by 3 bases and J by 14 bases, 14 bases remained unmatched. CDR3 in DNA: TGTGCCAGCAGCTCGTCCGGGACAGCCTTGAGGGCCCTCCACTTT. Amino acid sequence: CASSSSGTALRALHF.

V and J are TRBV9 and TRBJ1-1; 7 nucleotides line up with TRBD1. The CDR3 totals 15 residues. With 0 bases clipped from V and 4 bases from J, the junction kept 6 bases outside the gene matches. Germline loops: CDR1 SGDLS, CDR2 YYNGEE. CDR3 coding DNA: TGTGCCAGCAGCGTAGGGAGGGGGCGGTCCACTGAAGCTTTCTTT. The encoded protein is CASSVGRGRSTEAFF. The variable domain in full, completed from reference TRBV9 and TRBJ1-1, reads DSGVTQTPKHLITATGQRVTLRCSPRSGDLSVYWYQQSLDQGLQFLIQYYNGEERAKGNILERFSAQQFPDLHSELNLSSLELGDSALYFCASSVGRGRSTEAFFGQGTRLTVV.

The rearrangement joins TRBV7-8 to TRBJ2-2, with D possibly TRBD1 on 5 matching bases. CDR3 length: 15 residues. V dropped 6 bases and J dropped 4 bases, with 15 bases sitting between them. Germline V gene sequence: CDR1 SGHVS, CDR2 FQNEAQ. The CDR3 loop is CASSSDGAATGELFF. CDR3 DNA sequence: TGTGCCAGCAGTTCCGATGGGGCCGCCACCGGGGAGCTGTTTTTT. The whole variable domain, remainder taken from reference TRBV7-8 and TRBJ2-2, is GAGVSQSPRYKVAKRGQDVALRCDPISGHVSLFWYQQALGQGPEFLTYFQNEAQLDKSGLPSDRFFAERPEGSVSTLKIQRTQQEDSAVYLCASSSDGAATGELFFGEGSRLTVL.

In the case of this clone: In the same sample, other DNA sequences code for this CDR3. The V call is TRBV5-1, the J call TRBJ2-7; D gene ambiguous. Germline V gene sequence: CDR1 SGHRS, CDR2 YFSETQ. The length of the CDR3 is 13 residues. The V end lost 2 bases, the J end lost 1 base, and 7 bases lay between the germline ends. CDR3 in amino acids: CASSLTGSYEQYF. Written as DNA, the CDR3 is TGCGCCAGCAGCTTAACGGGTTCCTACGAGCAGTACTTC.

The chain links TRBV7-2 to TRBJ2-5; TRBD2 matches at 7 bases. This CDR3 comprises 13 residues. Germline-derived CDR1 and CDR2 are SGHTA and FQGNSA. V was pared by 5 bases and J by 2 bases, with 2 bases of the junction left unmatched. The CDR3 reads CASSNGGQETQYF. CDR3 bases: TGTGCCAGCAGCAACGGGGGGCAAGAGACCCAGTACTTC.

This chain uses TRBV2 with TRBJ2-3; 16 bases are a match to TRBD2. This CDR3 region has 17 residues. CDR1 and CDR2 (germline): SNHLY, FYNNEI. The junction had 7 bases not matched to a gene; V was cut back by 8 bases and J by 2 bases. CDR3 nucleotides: TGTGCCAGCCTCGGGACTAGCGGGGGGGCCAACACAGATACGCAGTATTTT. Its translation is CASLGTSGGANTDTQYF. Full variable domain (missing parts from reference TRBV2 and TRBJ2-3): EPEVTQTPSHQVTQMGQEVILRCVPISNHLYFYWYRQILGQKVEFLVSFYNNEISEKSEIFDDQFSVERPDGSNFTLKIRSTKLEDSAMYFCASLGTSGGANTDTQYFGPGTRLTVL.

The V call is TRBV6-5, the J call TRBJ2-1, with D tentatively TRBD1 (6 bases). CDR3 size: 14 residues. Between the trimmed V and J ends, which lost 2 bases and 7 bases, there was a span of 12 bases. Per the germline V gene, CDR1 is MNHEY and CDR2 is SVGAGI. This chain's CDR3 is CASSYEYTGNEQFF. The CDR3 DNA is TGTGCCAGCAGTTACGAGTATACAGGGAATGAGCAGTTCTTC.

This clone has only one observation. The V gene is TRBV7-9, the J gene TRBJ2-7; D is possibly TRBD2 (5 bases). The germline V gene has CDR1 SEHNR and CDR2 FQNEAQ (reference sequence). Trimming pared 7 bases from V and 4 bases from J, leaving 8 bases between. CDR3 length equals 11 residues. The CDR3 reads CASTGDYEQYF. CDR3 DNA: TGTGCCAGCACCGGGGATTACGAGCAGTACTTC.

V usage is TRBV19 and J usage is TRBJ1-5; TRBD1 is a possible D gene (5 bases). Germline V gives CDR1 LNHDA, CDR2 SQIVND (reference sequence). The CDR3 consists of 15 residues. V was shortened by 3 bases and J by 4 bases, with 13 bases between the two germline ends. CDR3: CASSMFREANQPQHF. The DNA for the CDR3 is TGTGCCAGTAGTATGTTCAGGGAAGCAAATCAGCCCCAGCATTTT.

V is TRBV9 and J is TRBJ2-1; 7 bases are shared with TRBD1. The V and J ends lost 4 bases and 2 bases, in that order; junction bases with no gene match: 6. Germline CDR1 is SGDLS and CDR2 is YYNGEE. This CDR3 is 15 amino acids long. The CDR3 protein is CASSTLGTAYNEQFF. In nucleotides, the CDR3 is TGTGCCAGCAGCACCCTCGGGACAGCCTACAATGAGCAGTTCTTC. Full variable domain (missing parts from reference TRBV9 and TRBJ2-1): DSGVTQTPKHLITATGQRVTLRCSPRSGDLSVYWYQQSLDQGLQFLIQYYNGEERAKGNILERFSAQQFPDLHSELNLSSLELGDSALYFCASSTLGTAYNEQFFGPGTRLTVL.